Following are 17 T cell receptor beta chains from one sample sequenced in a study of breast tumors, draining lymph nodes, adjacent tissues. TCRdb recomputed calls from the multiplex PCR reads with MiXCR, one row per CDR3 protein. Of 120,000 or so distinct CDR3 sequences listed, 15% to 20% are singletons. The lymph nodes were axillary draining lymph nodes from breast cancer patients. The sequenced sample consisted of axillary lymph node tissue. The source of these receptors is a female donor with breast cancer. Some clones in this sample may be carry-over from other donors' samples.

This clonotype showed up many times. The rearrangement joins TRBV20-1 to TRBJ2-3; TRBD1 aligns across 9 bases. The V gene's germline CDR1 is DFQATT and CDR2 SNEGSKA (reference sequence). V gave up 7 bases and J gave up 4 bases; unmatched junction bases: 6. This CDR3 spans 13 amino acids. This CDR3 reads CSGTGGGSDTQYF. In DNA, the CDR3 is TGCAGTGGAACAGGGGGCGGATCAGATACGCAGTATTTT.

On this clonotype: This may come from a read error, since a much larger clone is one base off. The chain recombines TRBV10-3 with TRBJ2-7; D is undetermined. This CDR3 spans 10 amino acids. The V gene lost 10 bases and the J gene lost 7 bases, with 11 bases spanning the gap. Germline lookup yields CDR1 ENHRY and CDR2 SYGVKD. This CDR3 reads CATTGKEQYF. For the CDR3, the DNA is TGTGCCACCACCGGTAAGGAGCAGTACTTC.

V usage is TRBV6-5 and J usage is TRBJ2-5; perhaps TRBD2 as D (6 bases). The CDR3 contains 16 residues. Trimming left V 0 bases short and J 3 bases short, with 14 bases between. Germline V gene sequence: CDR1 MNHEY, CDR2 SVGAGI. Here the CDR3 reads CASSYSIGTQKETQYF. As DNA, the CDR3 is TGTGCCAGCAGTTACTCGATTGGGACTCAGAAAGAGACCCAGTACTTC.

This clonotype was recorded at least ten times. This chain uses TRBV5-1 with TRBJ2-1; D may be TRBD1 (6 bases). Germline V gene lookup returns CDR1 SGHRS and CDR2 YFSETQ. Between the trimmed V and J ends, which lost 5 bases and 0 bases, there was a span of 12 bases. The CDR3 has 15 amino acids. The CDR3 region is CASRITGISYNEQFF. For the CDR3, the DNA is TGCGCCAGCAGAATTACAGGGATCTCCTACAATGAGCAGTTCTTC.

This clonotype was seen many times. The chain links TRBV12-3 or TRBV12-4 to TRBJ2-1, with D perhaps TRBD2 (6 bases). CDR3 length: 16 amino acids. The ends were cut back, 7 bases at V and 0 bases at J, with 16 bases in the middle. The DNA of the CDR3 is TGTGCCAGCATTCCCCGGGACGGGAGCTCCTACAATGAGCAGTTCTTC. It translates to CASIPRDGSSYNEQFF.

The chain employs TRBV18 and TRBJ1-3; D is perhaps TRBD1 (5 bases). CDR1 KGHSH and CDR2 LQKENI come from the germline V gene. Trimming stripped 6 bases from V and 0 bases from J, with 12 bases between. CDR3 length equals 15 residues. The CDR3 loop is CASSPRQHSGNTIYF. The CDR3 nucleotides are TGTGCCAGCTCGCCTCGACAGCACTCTGGAAACACCATATATTTT.

Many counts were recorded for this clonotype. The CDR3 DNA reads as TGTGCCAGTAGCCACCTTGGGGCGGGGGGGTCCAGCTCCTACAATGAGCAGTTCTTC. Protein: CASSHLGAGGSSSYNEQFF. V usage is TRBV19 and J usage is TRBJ2-1; 9 bases map to TRBD2. With V trimmed by 6 bases and J by 0 bases, 15 bases remained unmatched. The CDR3 extends over 19 amino acids. Germline CDR1 LNHDA, CDR2 SQIVND (reference sequence).

Many counts were recorded for this clonotype. This rearrangement joins TRBV20-1 to TRBJ1-6; D is possibly TRBD1 (6 bases). Germline values: CDR1 DFQATT, CDR2 SNEGSKA (reference sequence). The V end lost 0 bases, the J end lost 7 bases, and 19 bases lay between the germline ends. The CDR3 has 17 residues. DNA for the CDR3: TGCAGTGCTAGAGATATGGGCAGGGGCCTCGAAAATTCACCCCTCCACTTT. It yields the protein CSARDMGRGLENSPLHF.

For this clonotype: A much larger clone is a single base away; this may be a read error. The chain links TRBV2 to TRBJ2-7; 7 bases are a match to TRBD1. V shed 9 bases and J 5 bases; nucleotides not matched to a gene: 19. Per germline, CDR1 SNHLY and CDR2 FYNNEI. CDR3 length: 16 residues. As DNA, the CDR3 is TGTGCCAGTAGTATAGCCCTCGGAGCGACAGGGAACGAGCAGTACTTC. It is translated as CASSIALGATGNEQYF.

Many counts were recorded for this clonotype. The chain combines TRBV5-1 with TRBJ2-7, with 7 bases aligning to TRBD1. V shed 4 bases and J 4 bases; nucleotides not matched to a gene: 11. CDR1 and CDR2 (germline): SGHRS, YFSETQ. This CDR3 contains 15 residues. This chain's CDR3 is CASSLGQGVRYEQYF. As DNA, the CDR3 is TGCGCCAGCAGCCTCGGGCAGGGGGTGAGGTACGAGCAGTACTTC.

The table lists this clonotype with many counts. This chain links TRBV28 with TRBJ2-7; D is unresolved. The CDR3 extends over 12 amino acids. Trimming shortened V by 10 bases and J by 0 bases, and 10 bases separated the two germline ends. CDR1 is MDHEN and CDR2 is SYDVKM in the germline V gene. This CDR3 is CATRRTSYEQYF. Written as DNA, the CDR3 is TGTGCCACCCGCCGCACCTCCTACGAGCAGTACTTC.

In regard to this clonotype: Given a much more abundant clone one base away, this may be a read error. This chain uses TRBV24-1 with TRBJ2-5; D is unclear. This CDR3 has 16 residues. The germline gives CDR1 KGHDR, CDR2 SFDVKD. The CDR3 protein is CASSEKLRKYQGTQYF. In DNA form, the CDR3 reads TGTGCCAGCAGTGAAAAGCTTAGGAAGTACCAAGGGACCCAGTACTTC.

This clonotype was counted between two and nine times. The V call is TRBV12-3 or TRBV12-4, the J call TRBJ2-5; D unresolved. The CDR3 sequence is 15 residues long. V was cut by 3 bases and J by 2 bases, with 13 bases left in between. The CDR3 spells CASSFGPRLQETQYF. CDR3 nucleotide sequence: TGTGCCAGCAGTTTCGGTCCGCGCTTACAAGAGACCCAGTACTTC.

In its sample, this clonotype was seen many times. The chain uses TRBV27 and TRBJ1-2; D is ambiguous. The CDR3 length is 13 residues. V lost 6 bases and J 3 bases, leaving 11 bases between the germline ends. Germline assignment: CDR1 MNHEY and CDR2 SMNVEV (reference sequence). CDR3 region: CASRPTGYYGYTF. The CDR3 DNA follows: TGTGCCAGCAGACCGACCGGGTACTATGGCTACACCTTC.

At least ten counts were recorded for this clonotype. This chain joins TRBV10-1 and TRBJ2-5, with no clear D. Trimming left V 2 bases short and J 1 base short, with 5 bases between. There are 13 residues in the CDR3. Germline V gene data show CDR1 as WNHNN and CDR2 as SYGVQD (reference sequence). CDR3 bases: TGCGCCAGCAGTGAGCAAGTCCAAGAGACCCAGTACTTC. Translated: CASSEQVQETQYF.

This clonotype was recorded at least ten times. The chain links TRBV20-1 to TRBJ2-2; 8 bases are a match to TRBD2. V gave up 3 bases and J gave up 0 bases; unmatched junction bases: 6. CDR1 and CDR2 from the germline V gene are DFQATT and SNEGSKA (reference sequence). This CDR3 has 16 amino acids. CDR3 protein: CSARVAGTPNTGELFF. Here the CDR3 DNA reads TGCAGTGCTAGGGTAGCGGGGACCCCGAACACCGGGGAGCTGTTTTTT.

There are many counts of this clonotype. The chain has TRBV7-2 and TRBJ2-1; TRBD2 agrees at 8 bases. This CDR3 spans 12 amino acids. The V gene end was trimmed by 2 bases and the J gene end by 15 bases; junction bases not matched to a gene: 6. The germline CDR1 and CDR2 sequences are SGHTA and FQGNSA. The CDR3 nucleotides are TGTGCCAGCAGCTTAATGCGGGAGGCACTGTTCTTC. It encodes CASSLMREALFF.